This T cell receptor beta chain appears in the sequencing data of a study of T cells after yellow fever vaccination. The study, taken as a whole, reports: Only a minor proportion of clonotypes was detected across both CD4 and CD8 compartments. Abundant clonotypes from the bulk population could contaminate FACS-sorted repertoires.

The ends were cut back, 2 bases at V and 3 bases at J, with 22 bases in the middle. The V gene's germline CDR1 is LGHNA and CDR2 YSLEER. The CDR3 has 18 residues. As for this clonotype: The antigen is unknown.

UMIs were added to TCR cDNA along with a universal primer site when it was made by 5'RACE template switching. TCRdb itself ran the 5' RACE reads through MiXCR, one entry per CDR3 protein. This sample has roughly 170,000 distinct CDR3 sequences, with 9.3% found just once. The chain couples TRBV4-3 to TRBJ2-5; a weak D match, TRBD2 (5 bases). The sequence derives from a man aged 18 to 30 who received the YFV17D yellow fever vaccine. The specimen comprised CD8+ T cells sorted from PBMCs, sampled 45 days after the yellow fever booster vaccination. The CDR3 DNA reads as TGCGCCAGCAGCCAAATTTGGTCGCGGCTAGCCGAAAAAGAGACCCAGTACTTC. Its translation: CASSQIWSRLAEKETQYF.